Following are 19 T cell receptor beta chains from one sample sequenced in a study of control samples from healthy donors and cancer patients (dated by TCRdb to the early 2020s). Library generation was performed with the immunoSEQ multiplex PCR assay. The table was pulled from immuneACCESS by TCRdb, which kept in-frame rearrangements only. Such tables lose some clones; where checked, under half of the loss comes from unresolved V genes, and the rest has no known cause. Counted in this sample were about 110,000 clones; around nine tenths of them appeared once. The leading ten clones occupy approximately 15% of the sample. Sequencing input: blood. The receptors were gathered from a woman in her 50s in good health.

V usage is TRBV5-8 and J usage is TRBJ1-5; D is unresolved. V was clipped by 3 bases and J by 0 bases, with 16 bases between them. Germline CDR1 reads SGHTS; CDR2 reads YDEGEE. The length of the CDR3 is 17 residues. DNA for the CDR3: TGTGCCAGCAGCTCCCCTCGGCAGACCGCTAGCAATCAGCCCCAGCATTTT. Translating it yields CASSSPRQTASNQPQHF.

On this clone: Other DNA sequences in the sample encode the same CDR3. V gene TRBV6-5 combines with J gene TRBJ2-1; no clear D gene. Trimming pared 6 bases from V and 6 bases from J, leaving 9 bases between. The CDR3 has 12 residues. Germline V gives CDR1 MNHEY, CDR2 SVGAGI. The CDR3 nucleotides read TGTGCCAGCAGCCTCGGTGGCAATGAGCAGTTCTTC. This gives the protein CASSLGGNEQFF.

The chain employs TRBV9 and TRBJ1-1; 7 bases line up with TRBD1. Per germline, CDR1 SGDLS and CDR2 YYNGEE. The V segment lost 4 bases and the J segment 7 bases; nucleotides outside the gene matches: 13. CDR3 length: 15 amino acids. CDR3 region: CASSPQPGTVGEAFF. DNA of the CDR3: TGTGCCAGCAGCCCCCAACCCGGGACAGTCGGTGAAGCTTTCTTT.

The V gene is TRBV9, the J gene TRBJ2-3, with 8 bases aligning to TRBD2. The CDR3 has 17 amino acids. Germline V gene data show CDR1 as SGDLS and CDR2 as YYNGEE. V was clipped by 1 base and J by 1 base; unmatched bases: 8. The CDR3: CASSVSTGGPGTDTQYF. CDR3 bases: TGTGCCAGCAGCGTATCGACGGGAGGGCCTGGCACAGATACGCAGTATTTT.

The chain joins TRBV2 to TRBJ1-6, with TRBD1 as a possible D gene (6 bases). Trimming pared 7 bases from V and 6 bases from J, leaving 25 bases between. The CDR3 is 18 residues long. CDR1 and CDR2 (germline): SNHLY, FYNNEI. The CDR3 reads CASTKGGGASLGNSPLHF. The DNA for the CDR3 is TGTGCCAGCACGAAGGGAGGGGGTGCCTCTCTGGGTAATTCACCCCTCCACTTT.

This clone was observed a handful of times. The chain carries TRBV5-1 and TRBJ1-5; unclear D gene. This CDR3 region has 14 residues. Germline CDR1 and CDR2: SGHRS and YFSETQ. Trimming stripped 0 bases from V and 1 base from J, with 5 bases between. DNA for the CDR3: TGCGCCAGCAGCTTGGGGCAAAGCAATCAGCCCCAGCATTTT. Its translation is CASSLGQSNQPQHF.

The rearrangement joins TRBV27 to TRBJ1-3; 10 nucleotides line up with TRBD1. CDR1 is MNHEY and CDR2 is SMNVEV in the germline V gene (reference sequence). Losses at the gene ends were 6 bases for V and 6 bases for J; bases not matched to a gene: 8. This CDR3 region has 15 residues. For the CDR3, the DNA is TGTGCCAGCAGGATATCCGGGACAGGGGCAAACACCATATATTTT. Amino acids: CASRISGTGANTIYF.

This chain links TRBV14 with TRBJ2-7; TRBD1 might be the D (6 bases). With 11 bases removed from V and 4 bases from J, the gap between germline ends came to 15 bases. The CDR3 length is 12 residues. Germline CDR1 SGHDN, CDR2 FVKESK. The CDR3, as DNA: TGTGCCCGTTTACAGGGTTCTTACGAGCAGTACGTC. Translation gives CARLQGSYEQYV.

V is TRBV7-2 and J is TRBJ2-1; D might be TRBD2 (6 bases). The CDR3 length is 15 residues. The germline CDR1 and CDR2 sequences are SGHTA and FQGNSA. V was trimmed by 2 bases and J by 6 bases, leaving 14 bases between them. CDR3 protein: CASSLKYGGSNEQFF. The CDR3 coding sequence is TGTGCCAGCAGCTTAAAGTATGGGGGGTCCAATGAGCAGTTCTTC. The variable domain in full, with the rest retrieved from reference TRBV7-2 and TRBJ2-1, is GAGVSQSPSNKVTEKGKDVELRCDPISGHTALYWYRQSLGQGLEFLIYFQGNSAPDKSGLPSDRFSAERTGGSVSTLTIQRTQQEDSAVYLCASSLKYGGSNEQFFGPGTRLTVL.

The chain has TRBV14 and TRBJ1-2, with a weak D call TRBD1 (5 bases). From germline, CDR1 is SGHDN and CDR2 FVKESK. Trimming shortened V by 4 bases and J by 4 bases, and 13 bases separated the two germline ends. The CDR3 has 14 residues. In DNA, the CDR3 is TGTGCCAGCAGCCCAAGATCGGGGGGCTATGGCTACACCTTC. Protein: CASSPRSGGYGYTF.

This rearrangement joins TRBV11-3 to TRBJ2-5, with 8 bases aligning to TRBD2. Germline V gene lookup returns CDR1 SGHNT and CDR2 YENEEA. J was trimmed by 5 bases and V by 4 bases; bases with no gene match: 3. CDR3 length: 13 residues. CDR3 nucleotide sequence: TGTGCCAGCAGCTGGACTAGCCTGGAGACCCAGTACTTC. Protein product: CASSWTSLETQYF.

This chain connects TRBV6-2 or TRBV6-3 to TRBJ2-5, with D unclear. V dropped 0 bases and J dropped 4 bases, with 9 bases sitting between them. The CDR3 sequence is 14 residues long. Germline lookup yields CDR1 MNHEY and CDR2 SVGEGT. This CDR3 reads CASSYSTRLETQYF. The CDR3 DNA is TGTGCCAGCAGTTACTCGACTCGTTTAGAGACCCAGTACTTC.

The chain employs TRBV27 and TRBJ2-1; TRBD1 agrees at 7 bases. CDR3 size: 15 residues. With V trimmed by 6 bases and J by 0 bases, 5 bases remained unmatched. Per the germline V gene, CDR1 is MNHEY and CDR2 is SMNVEV (reference sequence). The CDR3 DNA reads TGTGCCAGCAGACTTACAGGGGACTCCTACAATGAGCAGTTCTTC. It specifies CASRLTGDSYNEQFF.

This clone was seen once. Written as DNA, the CDR3 is TGTGCCAGCAGCCAAGAAAGATCGGGGGACAGAATAAACTATGGCTACACCTTC. Translating gives CASSQERSGDRINYGYTF. The chain joins TRBV14 to TRBJ1-2; 7 nucleotides align to TRBD1. The CDR3 sequence is 18 residues long. The germline CDR1 and CDR2 sequences are SGHDN and FVKESK. V trimming: 0 bases; J trimming: 2 bases; junction bases outside the gene matches: 12.

This chain uses TRBV6-5 with TRBJ2-3; perhaps D is TRBD1 or TRBD2 (6 bases each). Germline CDR1 MNHEY, CDR2 SVGAGI. This CDR3 has 14 residues. The V and J ends lost 7 bases and 1 base respectively, with 12 bases between them. The CDR3 nucleotides are TGTGCCAGCAAGGAGGGGGGAGGCACAGATACGCAGTATTTT. Encoded protein: CASKEGGGTDTQYF.

This sequence joins TRBV13 and TRBJ2-1; D uncertain. The CDR3 has 14 residues. Trimming cost V 3 bases and J 0 bases, with 6 bases left between them. The germline V gene has CDR1 PRHDT and CDR2 FYEKMQ (reference sequence). The CDR3 reads CASSFSSSYNEQFF. In DNA form, the CDR3 reads TGTGCCAGCAGCTTCTCGAGCTCCTACAATGAGCAGTTCTTC.

This chain joins TRBV4-1 and TRBJ1-5; TRBD1 matches at 7 bases. V dropped 3 bases and J dropped 0; count of bases not matched to a gene: 5. Germline lookup yields CDR1 MGHRA and CDR2 YSYEKL. This CDR3 region has 16 residues. CDR3 DNA: TGCGCCAGCAGCCAGCAGACAGGGTATAGCAATCAGCCCCAGCATTTT. It codes for CASSQQTGYSNQPQHF.

Only one count was recorded for this clone. The J gene is TRBJ1-5, the V gene TRBV6-5, with 7 bases matching TRBD1. This CDR3 region has 13 residues. Unmatched junction bases numbered 6, after V lost 6 bases and J lost 7 bases. Germline lookup yields CDR1 MNHEY and CDR2 SVGAGI. The CDR3: CASRIQGGQPQHF. The CDR3 DNA reads as TGTGCCAGCAGAATCCAAGGGGGCCAGCCCCAGCATTTT.

The chain recombines TRBV19 with TRBJ2-2, with D possibly called TRBD1 or TRBD2 (6 bases each). Germline V CDR1 and CDR2: LNHDA, SQIVND (reference sequence). CDR3 length equals 13 residues. With 6 bases removed from V and 7 bases from J, the gap between germline ends came to 12 bases. The CDR3 is CASSWGAHGELFF. For the CDR3, the DNA is TGTGCCAGTAGCTGGGGGGCACACGGGGAGCTGTTTTTT.